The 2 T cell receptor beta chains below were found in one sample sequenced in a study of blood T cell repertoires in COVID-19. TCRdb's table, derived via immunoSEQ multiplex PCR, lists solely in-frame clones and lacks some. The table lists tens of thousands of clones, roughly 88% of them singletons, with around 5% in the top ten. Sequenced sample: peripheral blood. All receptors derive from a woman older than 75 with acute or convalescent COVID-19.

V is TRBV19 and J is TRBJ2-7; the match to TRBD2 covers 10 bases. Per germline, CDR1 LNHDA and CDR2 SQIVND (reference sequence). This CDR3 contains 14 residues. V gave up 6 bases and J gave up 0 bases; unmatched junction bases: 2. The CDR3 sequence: CASRAGGSSYEQYF. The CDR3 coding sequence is TGTGCCAGTAGAGCGGGAGGGAGCTCCTACGAGCAGTACTTC.

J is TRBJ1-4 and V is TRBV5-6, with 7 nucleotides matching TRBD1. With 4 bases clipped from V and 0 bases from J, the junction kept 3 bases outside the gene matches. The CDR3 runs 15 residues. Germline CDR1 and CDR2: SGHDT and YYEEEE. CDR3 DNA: TGTGCCAGCAGCATCACAGGGGCAACTAATGAAAAACTGTTTTTT. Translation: CASSITGATNEKLFF.